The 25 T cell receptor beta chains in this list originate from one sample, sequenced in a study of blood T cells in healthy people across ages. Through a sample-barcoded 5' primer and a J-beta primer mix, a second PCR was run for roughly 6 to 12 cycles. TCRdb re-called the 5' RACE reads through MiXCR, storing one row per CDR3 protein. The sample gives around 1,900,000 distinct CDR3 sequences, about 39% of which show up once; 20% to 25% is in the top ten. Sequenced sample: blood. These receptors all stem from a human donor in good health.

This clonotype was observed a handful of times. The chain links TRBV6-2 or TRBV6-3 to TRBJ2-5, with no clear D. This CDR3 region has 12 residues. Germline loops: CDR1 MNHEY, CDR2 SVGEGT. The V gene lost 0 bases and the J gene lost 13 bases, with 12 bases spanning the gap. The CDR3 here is CASSYSRRPPYF. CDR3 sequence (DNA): TGTGCCAGCAGTTACTCGAGGAGACCCCCGTACTTC.

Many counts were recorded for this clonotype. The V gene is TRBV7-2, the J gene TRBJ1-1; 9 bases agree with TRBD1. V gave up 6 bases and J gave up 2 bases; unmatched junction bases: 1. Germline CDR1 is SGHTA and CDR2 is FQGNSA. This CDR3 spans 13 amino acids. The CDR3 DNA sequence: TGTGCCAGCAGGGGACAGGGAAACACTGAAGCTTTCTTT. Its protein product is CASRGQGNTEAFF.

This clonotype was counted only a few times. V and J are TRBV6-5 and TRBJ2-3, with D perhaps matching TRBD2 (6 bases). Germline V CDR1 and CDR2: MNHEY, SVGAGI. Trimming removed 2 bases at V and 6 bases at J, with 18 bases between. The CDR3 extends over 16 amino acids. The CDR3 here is CASSYELEGFVDTQYF. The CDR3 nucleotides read TGTGCCAGCAGTTACGAGTTGGAGGGTTTTGTGGATACGCAGTATTTT.

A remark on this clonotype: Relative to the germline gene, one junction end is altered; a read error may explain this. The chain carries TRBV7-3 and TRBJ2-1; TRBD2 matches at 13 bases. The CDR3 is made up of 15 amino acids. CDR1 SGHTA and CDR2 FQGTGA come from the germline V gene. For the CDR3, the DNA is TGTGCCTGCAGCTCAGGACTAGCGGGGGCGGATGAGCAGTTCTTC. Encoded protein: CACSSGLAGADEQFF.

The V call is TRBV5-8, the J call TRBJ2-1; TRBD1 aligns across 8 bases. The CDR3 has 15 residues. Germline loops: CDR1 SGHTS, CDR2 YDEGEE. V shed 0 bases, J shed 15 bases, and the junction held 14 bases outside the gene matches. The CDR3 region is CASSLEAGGSPEMFF. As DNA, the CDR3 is TGTGCCAGCAGCTTGGAGGCAGGGGGCTCCCCCGAAATGTTCTTC.

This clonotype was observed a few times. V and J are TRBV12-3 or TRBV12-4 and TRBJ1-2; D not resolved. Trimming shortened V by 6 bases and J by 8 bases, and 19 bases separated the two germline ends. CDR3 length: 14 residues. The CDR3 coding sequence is TGTGCCAGCAGCTTCCAGATCCTTGTCCCGGGCTACACCTTC. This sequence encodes CASSFQILVPGYTF.

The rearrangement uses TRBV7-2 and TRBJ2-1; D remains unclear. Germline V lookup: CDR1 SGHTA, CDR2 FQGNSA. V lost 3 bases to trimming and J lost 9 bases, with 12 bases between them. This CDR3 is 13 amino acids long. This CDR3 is CASSLGFISEQFF. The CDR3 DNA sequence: TGTGCCAGCAGCTTGGGTTTTATTAGTGAGCAGTTCTTC.

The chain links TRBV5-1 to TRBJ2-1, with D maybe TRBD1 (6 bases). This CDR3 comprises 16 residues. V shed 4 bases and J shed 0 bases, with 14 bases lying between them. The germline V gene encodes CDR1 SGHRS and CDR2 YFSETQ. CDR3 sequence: CASSPPDRTSYNEQFF. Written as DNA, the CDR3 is TGCGCCAGCAGCCCACCCGACAGGACCTCCTACAATGAGCAGTTCTTC.

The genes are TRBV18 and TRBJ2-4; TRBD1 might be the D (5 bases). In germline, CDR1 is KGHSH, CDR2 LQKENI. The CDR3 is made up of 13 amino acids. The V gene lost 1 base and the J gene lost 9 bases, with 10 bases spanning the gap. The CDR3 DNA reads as TGTGCCAGCTCACCACAAGGCGACAGCATTCAGTACTTC. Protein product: CASSPQGDSIQYF.

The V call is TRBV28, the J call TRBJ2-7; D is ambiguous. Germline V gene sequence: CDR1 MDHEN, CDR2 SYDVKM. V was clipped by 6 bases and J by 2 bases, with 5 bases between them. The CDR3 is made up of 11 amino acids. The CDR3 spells CASRNPYEQYF. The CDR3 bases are TGTGCCAGCAGAAATCCCTACGAGCAGTACTTC. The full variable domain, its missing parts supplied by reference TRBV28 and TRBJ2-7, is DVKVTQSSRYLVKRTGEKVFLECVQDMDHENMFWYRQDPGLGLRLIYFSYDVKMKEKGDIPEGYSVSREKKERFSLILESASTNQTSMYLCASRNPYEQYFGPGTRLTVT.

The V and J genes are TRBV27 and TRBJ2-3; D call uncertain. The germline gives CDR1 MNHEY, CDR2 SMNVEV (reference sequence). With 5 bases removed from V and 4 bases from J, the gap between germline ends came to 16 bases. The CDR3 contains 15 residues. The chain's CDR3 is CASSAGVPSADTQYF. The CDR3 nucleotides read TGTGCCAGCAGTGCCGGCGTCCCCTCGGCAGATACGCAGTATTTT.

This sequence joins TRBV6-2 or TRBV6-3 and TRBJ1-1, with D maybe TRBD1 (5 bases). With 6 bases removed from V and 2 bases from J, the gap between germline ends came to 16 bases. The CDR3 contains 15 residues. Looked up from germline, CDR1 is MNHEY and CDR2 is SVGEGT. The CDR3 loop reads CASRPLRGSNTEAFF. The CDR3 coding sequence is TGTGCCAGCAGACCTTTGAGGGGTTCTAACACTGAAGCTTTCTTT.

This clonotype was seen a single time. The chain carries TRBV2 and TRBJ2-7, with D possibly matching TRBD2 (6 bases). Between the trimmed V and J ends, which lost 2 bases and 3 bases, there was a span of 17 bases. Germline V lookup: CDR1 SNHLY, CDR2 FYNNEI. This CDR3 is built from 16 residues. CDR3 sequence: CASSEMVSSAFYEQYF. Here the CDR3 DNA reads TGTGCCAGCAGTGAAATGGTGTCTAGCGCCTTCTACGAGCAGTACTTC.

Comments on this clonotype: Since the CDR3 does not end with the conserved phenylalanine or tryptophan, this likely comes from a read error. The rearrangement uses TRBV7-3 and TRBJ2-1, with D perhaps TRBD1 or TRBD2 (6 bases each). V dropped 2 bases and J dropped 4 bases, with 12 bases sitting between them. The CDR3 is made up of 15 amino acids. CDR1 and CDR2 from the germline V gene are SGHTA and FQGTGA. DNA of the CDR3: TGTGCCAGCAGCTTAGGGGGGCCTTGGTACAATGAGCAGTTCTGC. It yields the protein CASSLGGPWYNEQFC.

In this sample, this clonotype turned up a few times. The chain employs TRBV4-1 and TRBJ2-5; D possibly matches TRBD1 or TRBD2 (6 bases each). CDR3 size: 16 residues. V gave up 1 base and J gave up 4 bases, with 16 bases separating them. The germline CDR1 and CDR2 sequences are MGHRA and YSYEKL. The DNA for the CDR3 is TGCGCCAGCAGCCAAGTTGCCGGGGGCGCGCGAGAGACCCAGTACTTC. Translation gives CASSQVAGGARETQYF.

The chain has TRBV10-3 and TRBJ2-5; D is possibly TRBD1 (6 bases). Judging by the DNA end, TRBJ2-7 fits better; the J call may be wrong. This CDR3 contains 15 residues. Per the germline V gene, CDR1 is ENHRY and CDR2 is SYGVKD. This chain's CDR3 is CAISESSQGFHEQYF. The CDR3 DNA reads TGTGCCATCAGTGAGTCGAGCCAGGGGTTCCACGAGCAGTACTTC.

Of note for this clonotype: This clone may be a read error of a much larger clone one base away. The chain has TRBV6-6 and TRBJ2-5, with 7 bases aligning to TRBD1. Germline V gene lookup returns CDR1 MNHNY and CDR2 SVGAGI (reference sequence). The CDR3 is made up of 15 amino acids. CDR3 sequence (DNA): TGTGCCGGCAGAGGGGCGGACAGGCTTTGGGAGACCCAGTACTTC. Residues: CAGRGADRLWETQYF.

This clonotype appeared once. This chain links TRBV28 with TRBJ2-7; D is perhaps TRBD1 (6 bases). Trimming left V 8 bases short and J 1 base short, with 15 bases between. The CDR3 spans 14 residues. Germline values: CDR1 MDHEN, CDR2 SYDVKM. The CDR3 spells CASVPGHLSYEQYF. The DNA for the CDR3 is TGTGCCAGCGTACCGGGACACTTATCCTACGAGCAGTACTTC. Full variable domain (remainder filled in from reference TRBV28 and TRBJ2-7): DVKVTQSSRYLVKRTGEKVFLECVQDMDHENMFWYRQDPGLGLRLIYFSYDVKMKEKGDIPEGYSVSREKKERFSLILESASTNQTSMYLCASVPGHLSYEQYFGPGTRLTVT.

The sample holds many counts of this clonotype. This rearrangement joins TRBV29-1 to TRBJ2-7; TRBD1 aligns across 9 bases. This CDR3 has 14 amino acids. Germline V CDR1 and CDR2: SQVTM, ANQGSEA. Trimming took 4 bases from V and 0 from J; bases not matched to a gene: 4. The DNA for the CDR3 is TGCAGCGTTGCCGCGACAGGGGGCTCCTACGAGCAGTACTTC. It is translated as CSVAATGGSYEQYF.

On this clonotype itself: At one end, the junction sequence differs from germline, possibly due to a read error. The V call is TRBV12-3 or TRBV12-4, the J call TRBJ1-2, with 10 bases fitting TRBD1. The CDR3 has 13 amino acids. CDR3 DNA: TGCGCCAGCAGTTTTGACAGGGGGCTTGGCTACACCTTC. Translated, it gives CASSFDRGLGYTF.

Written as DNA, the CDR3 is TGTGCCGGGACAGGGATTAATGGCTACACCTTC. Its protein is CAGTGINGYTF. The rearrangement links TRBV28 to TRBJ1-2; 9 nucleotides align to TRBD1. There are 11 residues in the CDR3. The ends lost 11 bases at V and 6 bases at J; junction bases unmatched: 4. Germline V gene lookup returns CDR1 MDHEN and CDR2 SYDVKM.

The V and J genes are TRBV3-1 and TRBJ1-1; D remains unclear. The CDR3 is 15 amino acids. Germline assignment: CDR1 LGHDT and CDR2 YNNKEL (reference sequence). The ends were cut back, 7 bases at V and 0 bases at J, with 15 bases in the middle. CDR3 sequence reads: CASTPTVVLNTEAFF. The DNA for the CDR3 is TGTGCCAGCACCCCGACGGTCGTACTGAACACTGAAGCTTTCTTT.

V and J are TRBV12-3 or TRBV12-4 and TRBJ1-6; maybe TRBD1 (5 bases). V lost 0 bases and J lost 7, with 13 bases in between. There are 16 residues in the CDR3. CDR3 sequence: CASSLAGREPNSPLHF. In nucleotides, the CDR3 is TGTGCCAGCAGTTTAGCTGGCAGGGAGCCAAATTCACCCCTCCACTTT.

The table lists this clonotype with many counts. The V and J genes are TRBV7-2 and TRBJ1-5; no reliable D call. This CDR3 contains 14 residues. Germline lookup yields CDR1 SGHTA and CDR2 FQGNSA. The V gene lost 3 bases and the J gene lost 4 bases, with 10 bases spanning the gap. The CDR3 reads CASSLGSGNQPQHF. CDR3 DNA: TGTGCCAGCAGCTTGGGGTCGGGTAATCAGCCCCAGCATTTT.

CDR3 sequence (DNA): TGCGCCAGCAGCTTGGCCGTACCTGGGGAAGAGACCCAGTACTTC. Translated, it gives CASSLAVPGEETQYF. The chain couples TRBV5-1 to TRBJ2-5; D uncertain. This CDR3 has 15 residues. The germline gives CDR1 SGHRS, CDR2 YFSETQ. V lost 0 bases and J 3 bases, leaving 12 bases between the germline ends.